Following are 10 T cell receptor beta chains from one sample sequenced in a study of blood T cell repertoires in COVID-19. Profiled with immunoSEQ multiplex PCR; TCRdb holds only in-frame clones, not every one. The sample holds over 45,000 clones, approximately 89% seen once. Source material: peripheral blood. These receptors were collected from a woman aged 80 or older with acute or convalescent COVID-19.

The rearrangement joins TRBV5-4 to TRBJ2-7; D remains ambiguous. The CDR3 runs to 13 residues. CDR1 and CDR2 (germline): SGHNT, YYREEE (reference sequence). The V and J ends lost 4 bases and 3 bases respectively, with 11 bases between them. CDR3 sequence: CASSAGGGYEQYF. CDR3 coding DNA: TGTGCCAGCAGCGCCGGTGGCGGCTACGAGCAGTACTTC.

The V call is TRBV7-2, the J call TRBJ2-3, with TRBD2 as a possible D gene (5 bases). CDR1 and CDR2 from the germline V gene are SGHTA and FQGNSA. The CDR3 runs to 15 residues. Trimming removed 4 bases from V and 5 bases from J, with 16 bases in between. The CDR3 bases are TGTGCCAGCAGCTCCGCAAAGTCCCGGGGAGATACGCAGTATTTT. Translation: CASSSAKSRGDTQYF. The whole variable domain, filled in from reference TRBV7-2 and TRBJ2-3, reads GAGVSQSPSNKVTEKGKDVELRCDPISGHTALYWYRQSLGQGLEFLIYFQGNSAPDKSGLPSDRFSAERTGGSVSTLTIQRTQQEDSAVYLCASSSAKSRGDTQYFGPGTRLTVL.

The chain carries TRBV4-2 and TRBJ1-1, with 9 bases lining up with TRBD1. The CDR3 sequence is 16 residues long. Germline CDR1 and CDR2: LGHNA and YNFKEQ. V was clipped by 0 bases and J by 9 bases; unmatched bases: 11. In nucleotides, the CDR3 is TGTGCCAGCAGCCAAGAGACCGGGACAGGGTTTAAGAAAGCTTTCTTT. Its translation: CASSQETGTGFKKAFF.

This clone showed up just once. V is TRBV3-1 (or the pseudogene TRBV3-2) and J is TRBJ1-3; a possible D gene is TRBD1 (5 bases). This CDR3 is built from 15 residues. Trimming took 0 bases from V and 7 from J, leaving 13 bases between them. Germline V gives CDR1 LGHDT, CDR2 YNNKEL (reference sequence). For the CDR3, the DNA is TGTGCCAGCAGCCAAGATAGGGGTGTTTGGAACACCATATATTTT. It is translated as CASSQDRGVWNTIYF.

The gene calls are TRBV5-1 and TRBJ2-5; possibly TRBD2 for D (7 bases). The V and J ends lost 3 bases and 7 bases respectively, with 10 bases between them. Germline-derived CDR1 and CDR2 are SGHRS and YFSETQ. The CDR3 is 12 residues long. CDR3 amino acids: CASSWGGGTQYF. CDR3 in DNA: TGCGCCAGCAGCTGGGGGGGCGGGACCCAGTACTTC.

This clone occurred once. The CDR3 DNA reads TGTGCCAGCAGCGTACTCACCGGAGGGACCTCCACTGAAGCTTTCTTT. Translating it yields CASSVLTGGTSTEAFF. The chain uses TRBV9 and TRBJ1-1; the D gene is possibly TRBD1 (5 bases). The CDR3 has 16 residues. V was pared by 1 base and J by 4 bases, with 17 bases between. CDR1 and CDR2 from the germline V gene are SGDLS and YYNGEE.

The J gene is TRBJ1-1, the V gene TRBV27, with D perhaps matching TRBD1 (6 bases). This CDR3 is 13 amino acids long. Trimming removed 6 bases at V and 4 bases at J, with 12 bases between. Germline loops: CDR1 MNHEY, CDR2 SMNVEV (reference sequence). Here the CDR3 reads CASRKARGTEAFF. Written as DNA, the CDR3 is TGTGCCAGCAGAAAGGCCAGGGGCACTGAAGCTTTCTTT.

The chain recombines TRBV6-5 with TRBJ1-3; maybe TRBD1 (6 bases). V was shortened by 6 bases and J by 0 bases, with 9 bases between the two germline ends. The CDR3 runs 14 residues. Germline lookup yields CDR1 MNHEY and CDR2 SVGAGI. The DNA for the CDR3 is TGTGCCAGCAGGGCCAGGGGCTCTGGAAACACCATATATTTT. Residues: CASRARGSGNTIYF.

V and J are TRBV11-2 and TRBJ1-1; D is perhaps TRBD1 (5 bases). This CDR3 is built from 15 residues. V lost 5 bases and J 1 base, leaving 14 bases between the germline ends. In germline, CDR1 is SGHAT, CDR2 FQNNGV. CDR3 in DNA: TGTGCCAGCAGCCTAACGGGACTCCAGAACACTGAAGCTTTCTTT. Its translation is CASSLTGLQNTEAFF.

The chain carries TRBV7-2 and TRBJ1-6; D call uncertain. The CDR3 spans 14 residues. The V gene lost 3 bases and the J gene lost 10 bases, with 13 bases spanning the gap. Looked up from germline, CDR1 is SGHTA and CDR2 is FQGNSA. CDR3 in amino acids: CASSFDSGDSPLHF. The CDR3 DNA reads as TGTGCCAGCAGCTTCGACTCCGGAGACTCACCCCTCCACTTT.